This entry lists 10 T cell receptor beta chains sequenced from one sample in a study of cytomegalovirus exposure and HLA in healthy donors. Primers for the PCR totalled 60 Vbeta and 13 Jbeta. Sequencing used immunoSEQ multiplex PCR; TCRdb keeps in-frame clones, though not all of them. Of roughly 130,000 clones listed, roughly 84% are singletons. Sequencing input: PBMCs. These receptors were collected from a girl aged 2-10 years in good health and CMV-seronegative.

This chain links TRBV2 with TRBJ2-7; 7 bases line up with TRBD1. Germline assignment: CDR1 SNHLY and CDR2 FYNNEI. V gave up 8 bases and J gave up 6 bases; unmatched junction bases: 13. This CDR3 contains 14 residues. CDR3 sequence reads: CASVRDSGLGEQYF. The CDR3 nucleotides read TGTGCCAGCGTCCGGGACAGCGGCCTAGGCGAGCAGTACTTC.

J is TRBJ2-3 and V is TRBV7-3, with 11 bases lining up with TRBD2. This CDR3 contains 14 residues. Germline loops: CDR1 SGHTA, CDR2 FQGTGA. V shed 5 bases and J 4 bases; nucleotides not matched to a gene: 2. CDR3 bases: TGTGCCAGCAGCAGTAGCGGGGGGGCAGATACGCAGTATTTT. Protein: CASSSSGGADTQYF.

This chain links TRBV5-1 with TRBJ2-1; D is perhaps TRBD2 (6 bases). Germline V CDR1 and CDR2: SGHRS, YFSETQ. V was cut by 0 bases and J by 7 bases, with 8 bases left in between. There are 13 residues in the CDR3. CDR3 sequence: CASSLDAGNEQFF. The CDR3 coding sequence is TGCGCCAGCAGCTTGGACGCGGGAAATGAGCAGTTCTTC.

The genes are TRBV27 and TRBJ1-1, with 9 bases fitting TRBD1. Trimming took 6 bases from V and 6 from J; bases not matched to a gene: 8. CDR1 and CDR2 from the germline V gene are MNHEY and SMNVEV (reference sequence). The CDR3 totals 14 residues. CDR3 DNA sequence: TGTGCCAGCAGAACGACAGGGGGTTTAGCTGAAGCTTTCTTT. Amino acids: CASRTTGGLAEAFF.

The chain uses TRBV19 and TRBJ2-3; 9 bases agree with TRBD2. Trimming removed 7 bases from V and 3 bases from J; junction bases left unmatched: 14. Germline-derived CDR1 and CDR2 are LNHDA and SQIVND (reference sequence). The CDR3 length is 17 residues. In DNA, the CDR3 is TGTGCCAGTACCCCGGGACTAGCCCTCCGAGGGACAGATACGCAGTATTTT. This codes for CASTPGLALRGTDTQYF.

This clone was seen once. The chain employs TRBV6-1 and TRBJ2-7; no definite D call. The CDR3 extends over 13 amino acids. CDR1 is MNHNS, CDR2 SASEGT, per germline. V lost 6 bases and J lost 2, with 11 bases in between. The CDR3 spells CASSVDGAYEQYF. The CDR3 DNA is TGTGCCAGCAGCGTCGACGGAGCCTACGAGCAGTACTTC.

This sequence joins TRBV5-8 and TRBJ1-4; 9 bases align to TRBD1. V was pared by 4 bases and J by 8 bases, with 15 bases of the junction left unmatched. Germline V gene data show CDR1 as SGHTS and CDR2 as YDEGEE. This CDR3 is 17 amino acids long. CDR3 nucleotides: TGTGCCAGCAGCCAAAGGGACAGGGAGTGGGAAGGGGAAAAACTGTTTTTT. Translated: CASSQRDREWEGEKLFF.

This clone was picked up a small number of times. The chain links TRBV5-6 to TRBJ1-2, with TRBD1 identical over 12 bases. CDR1 and CDR2 (germline): SGHDT, YYEEEE. This CDR3 has 15 amino acids. The V and J ends lost 4 bases and 4 bases, in that order; junction bases with no gene match: 5. The chain's CDR3 is CASSPGTGGLYGYTF. CDR3 sequence (DNA): TGTGCCAGCAGCCCCGGGACAGGGGGCCTCTATGGCTACACCTTC. Combining the CDR3 with reference TRBV5-6 and TRBJ1-2 gives the whole variable domain DAGVTQSPTHLIKTRGQQVTLRCSPKSGHDTVSWYQQALGQGPQFIFQYYEEEERQRGNFPDRFSGHQFPNYSSELNVNALLLGDSALYLCASSPGTGGLYGYTFGSGTRLTVV.

J is TRBJ2-5 and V is TRBV14; 12 bases align to TRBD1. The CDR3 totals 18 residues. The trim removed 4 bases at V and 5 bases at J, leaving 14 bases unmatched. Germline V gene data show CDR1 as SGHDN and CDR2 as FVKESK. The CDR3 loop is CASSRPPGQGAPRETQYF. Written as DNA, the CDR3 is TGTGCCAGCAGCCGCCCACCGGGACAGGGGGCCCCCCGGGAGACCCAGTACTTC.

This chain connects TRBV28 to TRBJ1-5; a possible D gene is TRBD1 (5 bases). The germline V gene has CDR1 MDHEN and CDR2 SYDVKM. This CDR3 has 20 residues. The V end was cut by 2 bases, the J end by 0 bases, with 23 bases between. The CDR3 spells CASSLRHLSEGVYSNQPQHF. Here the CDR3 DNA reads TGTGCCAGCAGTTTAAGACACCTAAGCGAAGGGGTGTATAGCAATCAGCCCCAGCATTTT.